This is a list of T cell receptor beta chains from one sample in a study of tumor and adjacent non-tumor tissue in lung cancer. Each CDR3 protein is one row after TCRdb ran MiXCR on the multiplex PCR reads. The table lists fewer than 100,000 distinct CDR3 sequences, around 77% of them singletons, with 8% to 10% in the top ten. The specimen was lung tumor tissue. Every receptor here comes from a middle-aged woman with non-small cell lung cancer. Each CDR3 is given with its conserved first and last residue. The order of the fields is clone size, D gene, V gene, J gene, CDR3 DNA, CDR3 protein. A D gene is named only where the DNA matches it firmly. Only part of the rows carry a size: once, few, many, or a class if the clone is expanded.

-,TRBD2,TRBV29-1,TRBJ2-1,TGCAGCGTTAATAGGACTAGCGGCGATGAGGAGTTCTTC,CSVNRTSGDEEFF
-,-,TRBV11-2,TRBJ1-1,TGTGCCAGCAGCCTAACACTGAGCACTGAGGCTTCCTTT,CASSLTLSTEASF
-,TRBD2,TRBV11-2,TRBJ2-3,TGTGCCAACAGCTTTAGCGGGAGCAAGGACACAGATACGCAGTATTTT,CANSFSGSKDTDTQYF
many,TRBD2,TRBV10-1,TRBJ2-7,TGCGCCAGCAGTCGGGGGGTAACCTACGAGCAGTACTTC,CASSRGVTYEQYF
-,-,TRBV11-2,TRBJ2-2,TGTGTCAGCAGCCCCGAGAATCAGAACACCTGGGAACTATTTTTT,CVSSPENQNTWELFF
-,-,TRBV5-6,TRBJ2-3,TGTGCCAGCACCTTGGATTGTGCGGAGAATACGCAGTATTTT,CASTLDCAENTQYF
few,-,TRBV29-1,TRBJ1-4,TGCAGCGTTGTGGATCTAGGACAAATGCTGTTTTTT,CSVVDLGQMLFF
-,-,TRBV5-5,TRBJ1-2,TGTGCCAGAAGCTTGGAATCGGGGAAGGCCCGCGACTACACCTTC,CARSLESGKARDYTF
-,-,TRBV11-3,TRBJ2-5,TGTGCCAGTAGCTTAGAATGGTCCCGCGGGGCGACCCAGTACTTC,CASSLEWSRGATQYF
-,TRBD1,TRBV6-5,TRBJ1-5,TGTGCCAGCAGTTACACGACAGGGGGGGACCAGCCCCGGCATTTT,CASSYTTGGDQPRHF
-,-,TRBV11-3,TRBJ2-1,TGTACCAGCAGCGGAGACGGGTTCTACAATGAACAGTTCTTC,CTSSGDGFYNEQFF
-,-,TRBV4-2,TRBJ2-7,TGTGCCAGCAGCCAAGATTATGCTAGAGGGGAGGCTACCTACGATCAGTACTTC,CASSQDYARGEATYDQYF
-,-,TRBV12-3/TRBV12-4,TRBJ2-5,TGTGGCAGCAGCGACCAGACGGCCGCTACAGAGACCCGGTACTTC,CGSSDQTAATETRYF
-,-,TRBV29-1,TRBJ2-1,TGCAGCGTTTCCCGGGTCAGCGCGGGTGAGCAGTTCTTC,CSVSRVSAGEQFF
-,-,TRBV5-5,TRBJ2-1,TGTGCCAGCAGCACCCTGACTAACTGGTCCTACATTGAGCAGTTCTTC,CASSTLTNWSYIEQFF
-,-,TRBV6-6,TRBJ2-5,TGTGCCATCAGACGTGAGGAGGCCCAGTACTTC,CAIRREEAQYF
-,TRBD1,TRBV29-1,TRBJ2-2,TGCAGCGTTGACGGCAGGGGGCGCATGTCAGGGGAGCTGTTTTTT,CSVDGRGRMSGELFF
-,TRBD2,TRBV5-1,TRBJ2-7,TGCGCCAGCAACTTGACGGGGGGGAGATACGAGCAGTACTTC,CASNLTGGRYEQYF
-,TRBD1,TRBV5-1,TRBJ1-5,TGCACCAGCAGCATGACTGGGACAGGGGTTCAGCCCCAGCATTTT,CTSSMTGTGVQPQHF
many,TRBD1,TRBV20-1,TRBJ1-5,TGCAGTGCTAGGGGACAGGGTCCTAAAAGCAATCAGCCCCAGCATTTT,CSARGQGPKSNQPQHF
-,TRBD2,TRBV11-2,TRBJ2-1,TGTGCCAGCAGTTTAGGATTAACTGGCGGGGGTCATGAGCAGTTCTTC,CASSLGLTGGGHEQFF
-,TRBD2,TRBV11-3,TRBJ2-1,TGTATCAGCAGCTTAGGCCTCCGGGACTACAGTGAGCAGTTCTTC,CISSLGLRDYSEQFF
-,-,TRBV6-5,TRBJ2-3,TGTGCCAGCAGTACTGGCGCCTCTTCCCTCTGGCACCTGTATTTT,CASSTGASSLWHLYF
-,-,TRBV24-1,TRBJ2-2,TGTGCCACCAGTGTTTTGCAGACTAAGAACACCGAGGAGCTGTTTTTT,CATSVLQTKNTEELFF
-,TRBD1,TRBV29-1,TRBJ2-3,TGCAGCGTTGCCGGGACAGGAGACATAGATACACAGTATTTT,CSVAGTGDIDTQYF
-,TRBD1,TRBV11-2,TRBJ1-2,TGTGCCAGCAGCCCAATGGACAGGAGGTTGATAAATGGCTACACCTTC,CASSPMDRRLINGYTF
many,TRBD1,TRBV6-1,TRBJ1-2,TGTGCCAGCAGTGAAGCGCATGGGACAGTCCATGGCTACACCTTC,CASSEAHGTVHGYTF
once,-,TRBV11-2,TRBJ2-1,TGCGCCAGCAGCTTAAAGTGGTCCAGCACCTACAATGAGCAGTCCTTC,CASSLKWSSTYNEQSF
many,TRBD2,TRBV20-1,TRBJ2-3,TGCAGTGCTAGAGGGGAAGCGGGGAGAACGCCGATCACAGATACGCAGTATTTT,CSARGEAGRTPITDTQYF
few,-,TRBV5-5,TRBJ2-1,TGTGCCAACAGCTCGACTGCCCAGTTCTTC,CANSSTAQFF
-,-,TRBV11-2,TRBJ2-7,TGTGCCAGCGGGGTCTCCTCCTACGAGCAATACTTC,CASGVSSYEQYF
many,TRBD1,TRBV12-5,TRBJ2-1,TGTGCTAGTGGTTTGGGACAGGGTGTCGATAATGAGCAGTTCTTC,CASGLGQGVDNEQFF
-,-,TRBV6-5,TRBJ1-5,TGTGCCAACAGTCGTACAAGGGGAAATCAGCCCCAGCATTTT,CANSRTRGNQPQHF
-,-,TRBV5-4,TRBJ2-4,TGTGCCAGCAGCTTGGAGGACCCGGGAAACATTCAGTACTTC,CASSLEDPGNIQYF
-,-,TRBV23-1,TRBJ2-2,TGCGCCAGCACCCAGGGGCGCACCGGGGAGCTGTTTTTT,CASTQGRTGELFF
once,TRBD2,TRBV10-2,TRBJ2-7,TGCGCCAGCATCCGACTAGCGGGAGCCCGGGCCTACGAGCAATACTTC,CASIRLAGARAYEQYF
-,-,TRBV11-3,TRBJ2-7,TGTGCCAGCAGCTACCTAGGGGGGTCCTACGAGCAGTGTTTC,CASSYLGGSYEQCF
-,TRBD1,TRBV6-6,TRBJ2-3,TGTACCAGCAGAAAGGGACAGGGATTCTCAGATACGCAGTATTTT,CTSRKGQGFSDTQYF
-,-,TRBV7-8,TRBJ2-1,TGTGCCAGGAGCTTACAGGGAGATGTTGAGCAGTTCTTC,CARSLQGDVEQFF
-,-,TRBV12-3/TRBV12-4,TRBJ1-5,TGTACCAGCAGTTCCGACAGGATTATCAATCAGCCCCAGCATTTT,CTSSSDRIINQPQHF